The rows below give T cell receptor beta chains drawn from one sample of a study of blood T cell repertoires in COVID-19. Sequenced by immunoSEQ multiplex PCR; TCRdb stores in-frame clones only, minus some. The sample carries a few hundred thousand clones, around 90% recorded once. The specimen sequenced was PBMCs or T cells enriched from blood (not recorded which). The receptor source for this set is a woman in her twenties or thirties who had recovered from COVID-19. Both conserved end residues are part of each CDR3. A D gene is named only where the DNA matches it firmly. A clone size is listed for some rows: how often the clone was seen (once, few, many), or a class if it is expanded.

TRBV6-5	-	TRBJ1-5	-	TGTGCCAGCACCTGGACTGGAGTTCAGCCCCAGCATTTT	CASTWTGVQPQHF
TRBV6-5	TRBD1	TRBJ2-3	-	TGTGCCAGCAGTACCCGACAGGGAGCAAAAGATACGCAGTATTTT	CASSTRQGAKDTQYF
TRBV6-5	-	TRBJ1-1	-	TGTGCCAGCATCGTGGGAGCGGAAGCTTTCTTT	CASIVGAEAFF
TRBV9	TRBD2	TRBJ2-1	-	TGTGCCAGCAGCATGGCCGCGGGACTAGCGGGGGGAATCTCCTACAATGAGCAGTTCTTC	CASSMAAGLAGGISYNEQFF
TRBV6-5	-	TRBJ1-1	-	TGTGCCAGCAGTACTCCCGCTGAAGCTTTCTTT	CASSTPAEAFF
TRBV5-1	-	TRBJ1-2	-	TGCGCCAGCAGCTTGGTTACAGCCAGCTATGGCTACACCTTC	CASSLVTASYGYTF
TRBV7-3	-	TRBJ1-6	-	TGTGCCAGCAGCTTAACAGGGACAAGAGATTCACCCCTCCACTTT	CASSLTGTRDSPLHF
TRBV30	-	TRBJ1-6	-	TGTGCCTGGAGTCCCTCCTCTAGGCGGAGGAATTCACCCCTCCACTTT	CAWSPSSRRRNSPLHF
TRBV7-8	-	TRBJ2-1	-	TGTGCCAGCAGCTTCGGGGGGCGCGCTGAGCAGTTCTTC	CASSFGGRAEQFF
TRBV9	-	TRBJ1-4	-	TGTGCCAGCAGCGTAGACCTATGGAGTGAAAAACTGTTTTTT	CASSVDLWSEKLFF
TRBV19	TRBD1	TRBJ2-7	-	TGTGCCAGTAGGCCCGGGACAGGGATGACCTACGAGCAGTACTTC	CASRPGTGMTYEQYF
TRBV5-4	TRBD2	TRBJ2-1	-	TGTGCCAGCACCAACGGGGGGGCGGGAAATGAGCAGTTCTTC	CASTNGGAGNEQFF
TRBV7-9	-	TRBJ1-2	-	TGTGCCAGCAGCGCAGATTTAAACTATGGCTACACCTTC	CASSADLNYGYTF
TRBV5-1	TRBD1	TRBJ2-7	-	TGCGCCAGCAGCCCGAACCCGGGACAGGGCTACGAGCAGTACTTC	CASSPNPGQGYEQYF
TRBV6-6	-	TRBJ1-2	once	TGTGCCAGCAGTTACTCCGCGGTAAACTCCTATGGCTACACCTTC	CASSYSAVNSYGYTF
TRBV29-1	TRBD1	TRBJ2-3	-	TGCAGCCTCGACATGGGACAGGGGCGGACAGATACGCAGTATTTT	CSLDMGQGRTDTQYF
TRBV5-4	-	TRBJ2-7	-	TGTGCCAGCAGCCCGGGTGGATCTCAGTCCCGCGAGCAGTACTTC	CASSPGGSQSREQYF
TRBV7-9	-	TRBJ1-3	-	TGTGCCAGCAGCTTAGCGCCGGACAGCTCTGGAAACACCATATATTTT	CASSLAPDSSGNTIYF
TRBV19	TRBD1	TRBJ1-5	-	TGTGCCAGTATTAAGGGGACAGGGAGTGTTCAGCCCCAGCATTTT	CASIKGTGSVQPQHF
TRBV4-3	-	TRBJ1-2	-	TGCGCCAGCAGCCAAGAGTCGGACCCGGGCAGCGGTGGCTACACCTTC	CASSQESDPGSGGYTF
TRBV6-5	-	TRBJ1-6	-	TGTGCCAGCAGTTATGGAGGGAATTATAATTCACCCCTCCACTTT	CASSYGGNYNSPLHF
TRBV3-1/TRBV3-2	TRBD1	TRBJ1-6	once	TGTGCCAGCAGCCAAGGGGGACAGAATAATTCACCCCTCCACTTT	CASSQGGQNNSPLHF
TRBV12-3/TRBV12-4	TRBD1	TRBJ1-2	-	TGTGCCAGCAGTTCCCCGGACAGGGCTGGCTACACCTTC	CASSSPDRAGYTF
TRBV9	-	TRBJ2-7	once	TGTGCCAGCAGCGTAGGCGGGGCTCCTTCCTACGAGCAGTACTTC	CASSVGGAPSYEQYF
TRBV7-9	-	TRBJ1-2	-	TGTGCCAGCAGCTCACCCCCGACAGGCGACTATGGCTACACCTTC	CASSSPPTGDYGYTF
TRBV18	-	TRBJ1-6	-	TGTGCCAGCTCACCGCAGACAGATTCACCCCTCCACTTT	CASSPQTDSPLHF
TRBV11-1	-	TRBJ2-7	few	TGTGCCAGCAGCAACAACAGGGTAGTGAACGAGCAGTACTTC	CASSNNRVVNEQYF
TRBV19	TRBD1	TRBJ1-2	-	TGTGCCAGTAGGATCGGACAGGGGGCCAACTATGGCTACACCTTC	CASRIGQGANYGYTF
TRBV6-1	-	TRBJ1-2	few	TGTGCCAGCACAAGACAGAACTTTAACTATGGCTACACCTTC	CASTRQNFNYGYTF
TRBV18	-	TRBJ1-1	few	TGTGCCAGCTCACCAGGCAGGATGAACACTGAAGCTTTCTTT	CASSPGRMNTEAFF
TRBV5-1	TRBD1	TRBJ2-7	-	TGCGCCAGCAGCGCTCAGGGGGCGAGTGAGCAGTACTTC	CASSAQGASEQYF
TRBV30	TRBD1	TRBJ1-1	once	TGTGCCTGTGGACAGGCTGAAGCTTTCTTT	CACGQAEAFF
TRBV4-1	-	TRBJ1-6	-	TGCGCCAGCAGCCAAGATGGGGCGGGGAATTCACCCCTCCACTTT	CASSQDGAGNSPLHF
TRBV7-2	TRBD2	TRBJ2-5	-	TGTGCCAGCAGCTTAGTATCCAGTTGGGTAGCGGGGCGAGAGACCCAGTACTTC	CASSLVSSWVAGRETQYF
TRBV2	-	TRBJ2-1	-	TGTGCCAGCGTGACAGGCCTAAGCTCCTACAATGAGCAGTTCTTC	CASVTGLSSYNEQFF
TRBV27	TRBD1	TRBJ2-7	-	TGTGCCAGCACACCGTCAACGACAGGGGGCGGCTACGAGCAGTACTTC	CASTPSTTGGGYEQYF
TRBV5-8	TRBD1	TRBJ1-1	-	TGTGCCAGCTTGACAGGGGGCGGGAACACTGAAGCTTTCTTT	CASLTGGGNTEAFF
TRBV7-9	TRBD1	TRBJ2-1	-	TGTGCCAGCAGCTCCGGGACAGGTTTTTCGCGGAGGTCCTACAATGAGCAGTTCTTC	CASSSGTGFSRRSYNEQFF
TRBV9	TRBD2	TRBJ2-3	-	TGTGCCAGCAGTATCACCTCTACGGGGGGAGCGGGTACGCAGTATTTT	CASSITSTGGAGTQYF
TRBV19	-	TRBJ1-2	-	TGTGCCAGTAGTATGGTAGGGGATAGAGGCTACACCTTC	CASSMVGDRGYTF